This TCR beta chain was documented in a study of T cell clonotyping in hematopoietic cell transplantation. Whole-study findings and limits: Graft donor and pretransplant recipient Inverse Simpson Index values predicted broader posttransplant TCR diversity.

A note on this clone: The antigen is undetermined.

TCRdb's copy holds only in-frame clones and misses some; the assay was immunoSEQ multiplex PCR. The profile shows fewer than 20,000 clones, roughly 84% of them singletons. The V and J ends lost 4 bases and 7 bases respectively, with 8 bases between them. Germline values: CDR1 DFQATT, CDR2 SNEGSKA (reference sequence). The CDR3 runs to 11 residues. This chain uses TRBV20-1 with TRBJ2-1; D gene unclear. The sequenced sample was PBMCs, obtained 100 days after allogeneic stem cell transplant. The clonotype comes from a male patient aged 55 to 69 who had an allogeneic stem cell transplant from a related donor, so the T cells may come from the graft donor. Some clones in this sample may be carry-over from other donors' samples. CDR3 protein: CSANSPNEQFF. Written as DNA, the CDR3 is TGCAGTGCTAACAGTCCTAATGAGCAGTTCTTC.